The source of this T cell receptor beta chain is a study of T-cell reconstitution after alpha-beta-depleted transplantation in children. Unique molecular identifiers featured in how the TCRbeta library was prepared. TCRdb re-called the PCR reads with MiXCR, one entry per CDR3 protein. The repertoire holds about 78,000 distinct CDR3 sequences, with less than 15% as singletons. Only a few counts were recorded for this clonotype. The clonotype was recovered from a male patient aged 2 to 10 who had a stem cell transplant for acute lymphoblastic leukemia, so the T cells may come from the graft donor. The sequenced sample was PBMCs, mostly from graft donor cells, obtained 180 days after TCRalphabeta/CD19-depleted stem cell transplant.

As DNA, the CDR3 is TGTGCCAGCAGCTTATCCTTTCTCACAGATACGCAGTATTTT. Amino acid sequence: CASSLSFLTDTQYF. V gene TRBV7-9 combines with J gene TRBJ2-3, with D unclear. CDR1 and CDR2 from the germline V gene are SEHNR and FQNEAQ (reference sequence). The CDR3 consists of 14 residues. Trimming stripped 2 bases from V and 2 bases from J, with 8 bases between. The full variable domain, rest sourced from reference TRBV7-9 and TRBJ2-3, is DTGVSQNPRHKITKRGQNVTFRCDPISEHNRLYWYRQTLGQGPEFLTYFQNEAQLEKSRLLSDRFSAERPKGSFSTLEIQRTEQGDSAMYLCASSLSFLTDTQYFGPGTRLTVL.